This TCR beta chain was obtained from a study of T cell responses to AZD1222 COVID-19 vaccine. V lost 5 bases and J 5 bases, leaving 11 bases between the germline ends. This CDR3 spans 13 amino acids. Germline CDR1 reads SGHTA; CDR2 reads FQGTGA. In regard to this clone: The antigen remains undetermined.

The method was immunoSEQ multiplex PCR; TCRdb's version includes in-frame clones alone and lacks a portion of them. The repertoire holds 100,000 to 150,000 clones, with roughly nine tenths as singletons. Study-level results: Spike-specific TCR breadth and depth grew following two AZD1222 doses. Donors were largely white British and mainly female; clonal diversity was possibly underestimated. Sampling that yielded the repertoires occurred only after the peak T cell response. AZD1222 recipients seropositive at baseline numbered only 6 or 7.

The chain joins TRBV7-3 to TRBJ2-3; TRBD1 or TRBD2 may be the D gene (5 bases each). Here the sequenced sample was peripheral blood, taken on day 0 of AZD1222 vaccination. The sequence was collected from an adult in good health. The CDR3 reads CASSRGGEDTQYF. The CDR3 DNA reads TGTGCCAGCAGCCGTGGGGGAGAAGATACGCAGTATTTT.